This T cell receptor (beta chain) was found in a study of TIL therapy for anti-PD-1-resistant metastatic lung cancer. On the study more broadly: Most patients had lung adenocarcinoma; a handful of tumors were EGFR-mutant, two ALK-rearranged; half smoked currently or formerly.

The immunoSEQ assay was v3. Sequencing depth was some 2 million read pairs for survey level, about 5-6 million for deep. Using immunoSEQ multiplex PCR, the repertoire was profiled, and TCRdb retains in-frame clones only, with some absent. Among about 20,000 clones listed, about four fifths were seen once. The CDR3 runs 15 residues. In germline, CDR1 is LNHDA, CDR2 SQIVND (reference sequence). Trimming shortened V by 5 bases and J by 6 bases, and 19 bases separated the two germline ends. The sample holds one count of this clone. Time point meaning: pre-treatment sample, taken before nivolumab and TIL therapy. Enrollment ran from October 2017 to early 2020.

The rearrangement links TRBV19 to TRBJ2-5; a weak D match, TRBD1 (6 bases). The sequence came from a person aged 25-79 years with non-small cell lung cancer. Here the sequenced sample was blood, taken at baseline. The CDR3 nucleotides are TGTGCCAGTAGTCCTTCCGACAGGCGAGGAAAGACCCAGTACTTC. Its translation: CASSPSDRRGKTQYF. Full variable domain (rest looked up from reference TRBV19 and TRBJ2-5): DGGITQSPKYLFRKEGQNVTLSCEQNLNHDAMYWYRQDPGQGLRLIYYSQIVNDFQKGDIAEGYSVSREKKESFPLTVTSAQKNPTAFYLCASSPSDRRGKTQYFGPGTRLLVL.